The TCR beta chain described here comes from a study of blood T cell repertoires in COVID-19. The junction had 4 bases not matched to a gene; V was cut back by 0 bases and J by 0 bases. The CDR3 has 17 residues. Germline CDR1 and CDR2: LGHNA and YSLEER. Some clones are missing from TCRdb's copy, which holds only in-frame ones; the method was immunoSEQ multiplex PCR. The sample includes hundreds of thousands of clones, 85% of them seen just once. The source material was PBMCs or T cells enriched from blood (not recorded which). The chain joins TRBV4-3 to TRBJ2-1; TRBD2 matches 8 bases. This TCR was sampled from a woman between 45 and 60 years old who had recovered from COVID-19. CDR3: CASSQDWREDSYNEQFF. CDR3 DNA: TGCGCCAGCAGCCAAGACTGGCGGGAGGACTCCTACAATGAGCAGTTCTTC.